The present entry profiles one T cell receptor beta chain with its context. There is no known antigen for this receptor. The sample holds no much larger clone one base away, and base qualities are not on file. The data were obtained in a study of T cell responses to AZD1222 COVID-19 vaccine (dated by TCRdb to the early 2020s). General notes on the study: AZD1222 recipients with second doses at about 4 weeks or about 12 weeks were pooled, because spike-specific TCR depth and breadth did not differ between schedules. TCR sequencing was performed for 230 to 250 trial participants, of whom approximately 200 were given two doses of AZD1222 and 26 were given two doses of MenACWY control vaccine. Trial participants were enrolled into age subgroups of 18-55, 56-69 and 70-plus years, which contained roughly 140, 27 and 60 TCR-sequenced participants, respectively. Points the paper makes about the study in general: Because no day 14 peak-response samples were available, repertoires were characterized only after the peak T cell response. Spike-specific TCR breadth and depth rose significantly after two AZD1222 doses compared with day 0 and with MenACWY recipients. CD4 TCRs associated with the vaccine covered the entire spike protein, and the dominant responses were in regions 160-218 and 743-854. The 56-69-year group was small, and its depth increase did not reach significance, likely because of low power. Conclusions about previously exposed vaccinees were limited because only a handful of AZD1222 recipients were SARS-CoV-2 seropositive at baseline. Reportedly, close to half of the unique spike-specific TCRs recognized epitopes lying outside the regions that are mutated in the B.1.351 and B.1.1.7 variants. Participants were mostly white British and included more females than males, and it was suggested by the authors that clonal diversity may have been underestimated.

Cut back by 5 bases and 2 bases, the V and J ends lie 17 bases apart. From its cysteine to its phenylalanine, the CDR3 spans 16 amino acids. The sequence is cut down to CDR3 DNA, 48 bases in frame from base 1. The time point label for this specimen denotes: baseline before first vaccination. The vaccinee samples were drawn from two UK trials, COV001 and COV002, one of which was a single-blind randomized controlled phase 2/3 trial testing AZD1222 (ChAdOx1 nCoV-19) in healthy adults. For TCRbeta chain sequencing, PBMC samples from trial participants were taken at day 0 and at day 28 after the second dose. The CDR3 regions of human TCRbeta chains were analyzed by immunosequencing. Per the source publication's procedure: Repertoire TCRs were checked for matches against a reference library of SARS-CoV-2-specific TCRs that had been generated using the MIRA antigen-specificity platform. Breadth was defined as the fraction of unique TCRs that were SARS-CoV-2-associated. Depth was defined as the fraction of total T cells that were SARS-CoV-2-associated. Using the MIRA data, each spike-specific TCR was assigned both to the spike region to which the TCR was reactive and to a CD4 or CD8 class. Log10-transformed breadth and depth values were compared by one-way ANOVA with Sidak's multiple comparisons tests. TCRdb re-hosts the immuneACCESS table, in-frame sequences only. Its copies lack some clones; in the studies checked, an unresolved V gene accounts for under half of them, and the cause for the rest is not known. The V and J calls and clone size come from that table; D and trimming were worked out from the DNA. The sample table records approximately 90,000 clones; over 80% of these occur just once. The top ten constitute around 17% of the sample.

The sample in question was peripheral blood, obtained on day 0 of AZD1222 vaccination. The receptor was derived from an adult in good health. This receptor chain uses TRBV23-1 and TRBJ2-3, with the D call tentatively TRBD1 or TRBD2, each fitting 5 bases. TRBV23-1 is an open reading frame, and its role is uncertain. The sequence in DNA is TGCGCCAGCAGTTACCCGGGGCAGGGAGCCACAGATACGCAGTATTTT. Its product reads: CASSYPGQGATDTQYF.